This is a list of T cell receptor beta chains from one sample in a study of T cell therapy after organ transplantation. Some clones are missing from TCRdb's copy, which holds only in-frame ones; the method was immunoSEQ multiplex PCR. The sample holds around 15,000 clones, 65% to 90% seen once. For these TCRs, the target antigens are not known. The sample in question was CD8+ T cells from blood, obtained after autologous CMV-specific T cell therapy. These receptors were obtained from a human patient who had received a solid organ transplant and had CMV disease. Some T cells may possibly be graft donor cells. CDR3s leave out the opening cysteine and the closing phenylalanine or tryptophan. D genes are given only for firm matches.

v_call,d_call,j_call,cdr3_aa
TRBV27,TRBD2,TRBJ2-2,ARSGLAGGNTGELF
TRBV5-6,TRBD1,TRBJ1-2,ASSGQEDYGYT
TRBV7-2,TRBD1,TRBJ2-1,ASSLNGQGIYNEQF
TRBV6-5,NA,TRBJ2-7,ASSYSLGSYEQY
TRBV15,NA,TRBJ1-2,ATSREQLWSQSNYGYT
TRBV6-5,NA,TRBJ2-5,ASSSFGEETQY
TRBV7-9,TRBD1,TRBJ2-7,ASSSYGTGESPYEQY
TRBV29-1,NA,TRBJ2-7,SVESGEDYEQY
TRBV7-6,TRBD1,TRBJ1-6,ASGSGQGLGSPLH
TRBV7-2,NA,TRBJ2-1,ASSWGRTYNEQF
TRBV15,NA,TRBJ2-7,ATSRAGDLYEQY
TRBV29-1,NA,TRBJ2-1,SVGNNEQF
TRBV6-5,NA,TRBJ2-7,ASSYEDGSSYEQY
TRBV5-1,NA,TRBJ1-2,ASSTGTLGDGYT
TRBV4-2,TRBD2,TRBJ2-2,ASSPLAGDTGELF
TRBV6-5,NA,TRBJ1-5,ASSYGGGGPQH
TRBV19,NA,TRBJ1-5,ASSLDGAVSNQPQH
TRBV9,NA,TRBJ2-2,ASNTPGELF
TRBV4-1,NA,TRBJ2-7,ASSDEQLTGYEQY
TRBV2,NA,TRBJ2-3,ASSESAGSLTDTQY
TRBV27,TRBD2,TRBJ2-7,ASTVRWVAGGPEQY
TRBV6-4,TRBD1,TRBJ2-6,ASSGQGPSGANVLT
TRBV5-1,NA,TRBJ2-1,ASSLAQGSYNEQF
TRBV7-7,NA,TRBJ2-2,ASSIENTGELF
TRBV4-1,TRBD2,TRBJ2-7,ASSQLQPGLAAKKY
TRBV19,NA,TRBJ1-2,ASSFGGPANYGYT
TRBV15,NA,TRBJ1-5,ATSRRQGNQPQH
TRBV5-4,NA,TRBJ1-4,ASSLAGAELF
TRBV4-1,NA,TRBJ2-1,ASSQGASKGHEQF
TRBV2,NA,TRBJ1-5,ASSEAYEGNQPQH
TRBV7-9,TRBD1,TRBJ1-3,ASSPERTGTLLGNTIY
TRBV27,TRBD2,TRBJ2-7,ASREPGLGTYEQY
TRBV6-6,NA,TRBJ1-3,ASSYSRRSGNTIY
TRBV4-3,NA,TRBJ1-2,ASSSTDGYGYT
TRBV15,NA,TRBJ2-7,ATSSDSSYEQY
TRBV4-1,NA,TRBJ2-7,ASTPRPMAYEQY
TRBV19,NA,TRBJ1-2,ASHETEGRTNYGYT
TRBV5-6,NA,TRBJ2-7,ASSLVQGSGYEQY
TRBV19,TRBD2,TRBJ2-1,ASSETSGRYNEQF
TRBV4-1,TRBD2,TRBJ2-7,ASSQAPLAGGTYEQY
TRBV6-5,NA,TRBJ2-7,ASSYGEGIPYEQY